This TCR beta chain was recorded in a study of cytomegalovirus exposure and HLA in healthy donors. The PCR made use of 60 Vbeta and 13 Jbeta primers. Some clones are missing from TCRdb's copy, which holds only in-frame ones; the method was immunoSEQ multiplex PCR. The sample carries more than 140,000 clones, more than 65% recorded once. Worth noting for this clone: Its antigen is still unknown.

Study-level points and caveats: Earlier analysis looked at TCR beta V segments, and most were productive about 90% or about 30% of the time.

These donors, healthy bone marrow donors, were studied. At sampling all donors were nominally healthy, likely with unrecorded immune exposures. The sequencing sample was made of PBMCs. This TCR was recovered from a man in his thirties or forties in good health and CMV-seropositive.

The CDR3 nucleotides read TGTGCCAGCAGCTCTAACGGGGGTAGGGGTTACAATCAGCCCCAGCATTTT. Translation gives CASSSNGGRGYNQPQHF. The chain employs TRBV5-8 and TRBJ1-5; D is perhaps TRBD1 (5 bases). The V gene's germline CDR1 is SGHTS and CDR2 YDEGEE. The ends were cut back, 3 bases at V and 3 bases at J, with 19 bases in the middle. This CDR3 is built from 17 residues. The variable domain in full, completed from reference TRBV5-8 and TRBJ1-5, reads EAGVTQSPTHLIKTRGQQATLRCSPISGHTSVYWYQQALGLGLQFLLWYDEGEERNRGNFPPRFSGRQFPNYSSELNVNALELEDSALYLCASSSNGGRGYNQPQHFGDGTRLSIL.